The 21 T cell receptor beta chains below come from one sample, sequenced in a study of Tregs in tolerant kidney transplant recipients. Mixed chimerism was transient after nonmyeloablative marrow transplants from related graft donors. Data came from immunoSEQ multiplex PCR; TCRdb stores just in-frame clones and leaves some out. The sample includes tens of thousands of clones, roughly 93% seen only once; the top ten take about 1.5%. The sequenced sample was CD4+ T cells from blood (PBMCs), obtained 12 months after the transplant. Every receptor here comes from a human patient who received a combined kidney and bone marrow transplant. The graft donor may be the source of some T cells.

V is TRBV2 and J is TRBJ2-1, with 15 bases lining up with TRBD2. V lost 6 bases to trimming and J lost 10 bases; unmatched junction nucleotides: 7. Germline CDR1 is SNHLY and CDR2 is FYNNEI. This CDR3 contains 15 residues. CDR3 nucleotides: TGTGCCAGCAGACCGGGACTAGCGGGAGGTGGGGAGCAGTTCTTC. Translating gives CASRPGLAGGGEQFF.

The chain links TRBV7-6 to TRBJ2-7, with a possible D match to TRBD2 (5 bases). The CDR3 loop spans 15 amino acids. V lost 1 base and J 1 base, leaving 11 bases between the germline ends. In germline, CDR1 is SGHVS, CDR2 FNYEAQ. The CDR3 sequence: CASSLGPSLSYEQYF. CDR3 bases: TGTGCCAGCAGCTTAGGCCCTAGCCTTTCCTACGAGCAGTACTTC.

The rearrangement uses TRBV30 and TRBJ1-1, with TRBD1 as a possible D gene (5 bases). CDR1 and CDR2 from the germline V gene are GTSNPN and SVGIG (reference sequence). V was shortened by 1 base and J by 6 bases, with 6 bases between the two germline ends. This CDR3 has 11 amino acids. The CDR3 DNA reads TGTGCCTGGAGTGGACAGTCTGAAGCTTTCTTT. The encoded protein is CAWSGQSEAFF.

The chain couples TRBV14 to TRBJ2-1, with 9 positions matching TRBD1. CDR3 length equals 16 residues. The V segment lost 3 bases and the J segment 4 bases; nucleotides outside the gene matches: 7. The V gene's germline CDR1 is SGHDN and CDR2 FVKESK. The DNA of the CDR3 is TGTGCCAGCAGCCACGACAGGGGGACTCGTTACAATGAGCAGTTCTTC. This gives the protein CASSHDRGTRYNEQFF.

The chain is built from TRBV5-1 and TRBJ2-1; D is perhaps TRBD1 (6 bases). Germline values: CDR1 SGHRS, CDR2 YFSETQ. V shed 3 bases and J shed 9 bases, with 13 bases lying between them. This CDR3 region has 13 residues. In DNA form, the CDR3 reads TGCGCCAGCAGCTCCCCGACAGGTCGTGAGCAGTTCTTC. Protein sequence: CASSSPTGREQFF. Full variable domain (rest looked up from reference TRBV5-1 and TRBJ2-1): KAGVTQTPRYLIKTRGQQVTLSCSPISGHRSVSWYQQTPGQGLQFLFEYFSETQRNKGNFPGRFSGRQFSNSRSEMNVSTLELGDSALYLCASSSPTGREQFFGPGTRLTVL.

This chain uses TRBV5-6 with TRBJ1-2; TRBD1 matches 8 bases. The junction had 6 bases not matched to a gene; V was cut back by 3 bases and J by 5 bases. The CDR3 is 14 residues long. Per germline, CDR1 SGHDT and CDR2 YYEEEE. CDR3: CASSYGQGSYGYTF. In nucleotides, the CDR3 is TGTGCCAGCAGCTATGGACAGGGATCGTATGGCTACACCTTC.

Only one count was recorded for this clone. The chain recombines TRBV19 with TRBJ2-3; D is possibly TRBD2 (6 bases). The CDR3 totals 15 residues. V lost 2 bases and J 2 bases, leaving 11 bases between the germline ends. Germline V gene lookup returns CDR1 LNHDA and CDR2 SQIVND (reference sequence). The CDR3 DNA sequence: TGTGCCAGTAGTATAAGTAGCGGATACACAGATACGCAGTATTTT. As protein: CASSISSGYTDTQYF.

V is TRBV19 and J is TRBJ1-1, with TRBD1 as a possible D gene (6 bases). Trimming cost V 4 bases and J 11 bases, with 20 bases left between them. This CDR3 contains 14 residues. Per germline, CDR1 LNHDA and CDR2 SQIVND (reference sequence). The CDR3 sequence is CASSTNRDTLGAFF. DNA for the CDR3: TGTGCCAGTAGTACCAACCGGGACACCCTGGGGGCTTTCTTT.

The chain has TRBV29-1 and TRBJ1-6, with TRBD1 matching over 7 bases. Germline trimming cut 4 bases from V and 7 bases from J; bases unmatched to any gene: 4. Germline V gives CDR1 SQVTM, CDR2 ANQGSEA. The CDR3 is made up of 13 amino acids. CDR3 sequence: CSVAAGGNSPLHF. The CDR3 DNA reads TGCAGCGTTGCGGCAGGGGGGAATTCACCCCTCCACTTT.

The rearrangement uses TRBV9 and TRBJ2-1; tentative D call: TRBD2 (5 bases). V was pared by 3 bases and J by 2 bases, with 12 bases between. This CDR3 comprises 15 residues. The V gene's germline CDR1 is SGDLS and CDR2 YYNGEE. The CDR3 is CASSARTGTYNEQFF. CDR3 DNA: TGTGCCAGCAGCGCACGGACGGGGACCTACAATGAGCAGTTCTTC. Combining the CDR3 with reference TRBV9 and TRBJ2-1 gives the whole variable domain DSGVTQTPKHLITATGQRVTLRCSPRSGDLSVYWYQQSLDQGLQFLIQYYNGEERAKGNILERFSAQQFPDLHSELNLSSLELGDSALYFCASSARTGTYNEQFFGPGTRLTVL.

DNA for the CDR3: TGTGCCAGCAGCACGACCCAGAGCGGGAGGGCCCAGTACTTC. As protein: CASSTTQSGRAQYF. The chain couples TRBV5-4 to TRBJ2-5, with 10 bases that match TRBD2. Per the germline V gene, CDR1 is SGHNT and CDR2 is YYREEE (reference sequence). The CDR3 totals 14 residues. V dropped 4 bases and J dropped 9; count of bases not matched to a gene: 9.

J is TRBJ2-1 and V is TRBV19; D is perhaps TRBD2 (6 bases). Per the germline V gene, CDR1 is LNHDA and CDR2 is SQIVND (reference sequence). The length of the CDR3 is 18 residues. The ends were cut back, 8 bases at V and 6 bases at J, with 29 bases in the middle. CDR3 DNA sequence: TGTGCCAGTTGGAGTGGAGGAAGGCGGGGACCAATGGGCAATGAGCAGTTCTTC. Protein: CASWSGGRRGPMGNEQFF.

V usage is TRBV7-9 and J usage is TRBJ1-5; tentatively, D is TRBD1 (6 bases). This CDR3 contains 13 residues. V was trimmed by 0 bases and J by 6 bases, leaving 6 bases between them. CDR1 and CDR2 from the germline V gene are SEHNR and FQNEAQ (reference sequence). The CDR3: CASSLAGAQPQHF. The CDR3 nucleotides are TGTGCCAGCAGCTTAGCGGGGGCTCAGCCCCAGCATTTT.

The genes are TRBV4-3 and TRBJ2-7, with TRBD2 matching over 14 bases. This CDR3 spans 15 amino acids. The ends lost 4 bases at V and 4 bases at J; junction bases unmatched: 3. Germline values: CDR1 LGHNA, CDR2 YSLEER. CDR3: CASSRGLAGGYEQYF. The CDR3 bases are TGCGCCAGCAGCCGAGGACTAGCGGGGGGTTACGAGCAGTACTTC.

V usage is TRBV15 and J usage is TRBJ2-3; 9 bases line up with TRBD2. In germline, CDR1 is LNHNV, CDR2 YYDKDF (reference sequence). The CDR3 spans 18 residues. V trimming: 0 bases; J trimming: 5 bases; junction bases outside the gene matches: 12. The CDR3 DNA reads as TGTGCCACCAGCAGAGATGTAGGACTAGCGCACCGGGAAGATACGCAGTATTTT. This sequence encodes CATSRDVGLAHREDTQYF. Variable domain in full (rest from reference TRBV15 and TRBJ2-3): DAMVIQNPRYQVTQFGKPVTLSCSQTLNHNVMYWYQQKSSQAPKLLFHYYDKDFNNEADTPDNFQSRRPNTSFCFLDIRSPGLGDTAMYLCATSRDVGLAHREDTQYFGPGTRLTVL.

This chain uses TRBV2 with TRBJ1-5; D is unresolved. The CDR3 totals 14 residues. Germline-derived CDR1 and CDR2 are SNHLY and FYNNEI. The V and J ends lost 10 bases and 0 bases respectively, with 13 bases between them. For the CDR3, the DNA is TGTGCCACGAGTCGAGAATATAGCAATCAGCCCCAGCATTTT. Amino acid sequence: CATSREYSNQPQHF. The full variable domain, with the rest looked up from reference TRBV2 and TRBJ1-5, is EPEVTQTPSHQVTQMGQEVILRCVPISNHLYFYWYRQILGQKVEFLVSFYNNEISEKSEIFDDQFSVERPDGSNFTLKIRSTKLEDSAMYFCATSREYSNQPQHFGDGTRLSIL.

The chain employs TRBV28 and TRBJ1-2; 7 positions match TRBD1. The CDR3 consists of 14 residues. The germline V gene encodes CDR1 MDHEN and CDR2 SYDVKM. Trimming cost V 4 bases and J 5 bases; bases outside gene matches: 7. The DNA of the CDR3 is TGTGCCAGCAGTTCGACTCCACAGGGGTATGGCTACACCTTC. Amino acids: CASSSTPQGYGYTF.

CDR3 region: CASSPRPLDRAEQYF. CDR3 DNA: TGTGCCAGCAGCCCGCGACCTTTGGACAGGGCCGAGCAGTACTTC. The chain is built from TRBV7-3 and TRBJ2-5; 8 bases are a match to TRBD1. The DNA end is more similar to TRBJ2-7, so the J call may be wrong. CDR1 and CDR2 from the germline V gene are SGHTA and FQGTGA. The length of the CDR3 is 15 residues.

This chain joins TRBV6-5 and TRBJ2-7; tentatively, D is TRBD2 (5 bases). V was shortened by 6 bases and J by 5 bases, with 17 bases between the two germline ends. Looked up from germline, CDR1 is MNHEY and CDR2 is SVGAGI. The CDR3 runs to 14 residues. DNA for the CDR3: TGTGCCAGCAGGACGGGGTTATGGGGAAACGAGCAGTACTTC. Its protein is CASRTGLWGNEQYF.

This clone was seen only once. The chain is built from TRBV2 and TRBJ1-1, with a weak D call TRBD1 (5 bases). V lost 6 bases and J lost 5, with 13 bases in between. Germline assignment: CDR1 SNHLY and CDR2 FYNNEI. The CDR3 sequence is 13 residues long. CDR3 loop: CASRRGGTTEAFF. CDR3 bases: TGTGCCAGCAGGCGGGGTGGGACGACTGAAGCTTTCTTT.

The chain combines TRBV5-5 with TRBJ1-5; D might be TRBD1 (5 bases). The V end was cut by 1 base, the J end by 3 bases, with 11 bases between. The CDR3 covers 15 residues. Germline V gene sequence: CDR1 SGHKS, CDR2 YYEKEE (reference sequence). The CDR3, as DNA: TGTGCCAGCAGCTTGTTGGGACTATTCAATCAGCCCCAGCATTTT. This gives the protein CASSLLGLFNQPQHF.